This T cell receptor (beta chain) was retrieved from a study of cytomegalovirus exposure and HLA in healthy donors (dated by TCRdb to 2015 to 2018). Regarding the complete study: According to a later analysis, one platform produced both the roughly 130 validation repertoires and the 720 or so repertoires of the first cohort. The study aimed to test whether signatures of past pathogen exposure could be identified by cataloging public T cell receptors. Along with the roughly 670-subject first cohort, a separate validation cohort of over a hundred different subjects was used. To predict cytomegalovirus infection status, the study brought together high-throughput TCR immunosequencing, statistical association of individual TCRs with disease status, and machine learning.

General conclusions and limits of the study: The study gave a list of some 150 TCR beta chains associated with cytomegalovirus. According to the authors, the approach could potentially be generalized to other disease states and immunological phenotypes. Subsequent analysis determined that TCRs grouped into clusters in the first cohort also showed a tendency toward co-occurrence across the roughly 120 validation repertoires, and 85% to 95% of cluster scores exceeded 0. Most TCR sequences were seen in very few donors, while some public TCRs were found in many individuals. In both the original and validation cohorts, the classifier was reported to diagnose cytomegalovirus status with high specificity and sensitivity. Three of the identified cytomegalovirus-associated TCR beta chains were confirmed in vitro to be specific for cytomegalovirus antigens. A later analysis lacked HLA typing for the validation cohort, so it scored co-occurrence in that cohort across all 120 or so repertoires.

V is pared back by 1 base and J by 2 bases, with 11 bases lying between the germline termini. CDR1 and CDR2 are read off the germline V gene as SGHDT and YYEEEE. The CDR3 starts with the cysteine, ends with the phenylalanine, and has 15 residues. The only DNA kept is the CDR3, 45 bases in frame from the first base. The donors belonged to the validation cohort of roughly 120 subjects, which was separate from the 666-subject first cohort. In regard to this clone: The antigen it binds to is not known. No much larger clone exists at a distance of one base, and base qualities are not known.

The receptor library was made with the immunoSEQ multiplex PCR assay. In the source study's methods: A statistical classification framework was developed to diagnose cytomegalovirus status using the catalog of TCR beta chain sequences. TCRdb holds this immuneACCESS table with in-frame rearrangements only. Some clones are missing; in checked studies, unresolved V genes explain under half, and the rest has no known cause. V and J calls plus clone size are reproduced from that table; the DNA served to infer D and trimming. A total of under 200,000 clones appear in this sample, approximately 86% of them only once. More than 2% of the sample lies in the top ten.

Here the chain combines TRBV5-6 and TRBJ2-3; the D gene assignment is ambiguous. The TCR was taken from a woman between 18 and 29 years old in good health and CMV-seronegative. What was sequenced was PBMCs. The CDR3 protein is CASSLWAYSTDTQYF. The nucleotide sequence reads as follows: TGTGCCAGCAGCTTGTGGGCTTACTCCACAGATACGCAGTATTTT.